These 2 T cell receptor beta chains were sequenced from one sample in a study of technical replicates of blood from several donors (dated by TCRdb to 2016 to 2017). Library prep was done by the immunoSEQ multiplex PCR assay. The table comes from immuneACCESS by way of TCRdb, which keeps in-frame sequences with V and J called. Part of the clones is missing from these tables; in studies checked, under half for an unresolved V gene and the rest for unknown reasons. This sample holds nearly 80,000 clones; around 96% were observed only once. The ten largest make up 0.3% to 0.35% of the sample. Sequences were obtained from T cells isolated from PBMCs. The receptors originated from a human donor in good health.

This chain connects TRBV19 to TRBJ2-2; TRBD1 matches 10 bases. Germline trimming cut 7 bases from V and 4 bases from J; bases unmatched to any gene: 9. The CDR3 length is 16 residues. Germline V gene data show CDR1 as LNHDA and CDR2 as SQIVND (reference sequence). Here the CDR3 reads CASTSGTGAFTGELFF. CDR3 in DNA: TGTGCCAGTACCTCCGGGACAGGGGCTTTCACCGGGGAGCTGTTTTTT.

This clone appeared a single time. The rearrangement joins TRBV30 to TRBJ1-4; unclear D gene. Germline loops: CDR1 GTSNPN, CDR2 SVGIG (reference sequence). This CDR3 is built from 13 residues. V lost 4 bases to trimming and J lost 0 bases, with 6 bases between them. DNA for the CDR3: TGTGCCTGGAACATTGCAACTAATGAAAAACTGTTTTTT. Amino acids: CAWNIATNEKLFF.